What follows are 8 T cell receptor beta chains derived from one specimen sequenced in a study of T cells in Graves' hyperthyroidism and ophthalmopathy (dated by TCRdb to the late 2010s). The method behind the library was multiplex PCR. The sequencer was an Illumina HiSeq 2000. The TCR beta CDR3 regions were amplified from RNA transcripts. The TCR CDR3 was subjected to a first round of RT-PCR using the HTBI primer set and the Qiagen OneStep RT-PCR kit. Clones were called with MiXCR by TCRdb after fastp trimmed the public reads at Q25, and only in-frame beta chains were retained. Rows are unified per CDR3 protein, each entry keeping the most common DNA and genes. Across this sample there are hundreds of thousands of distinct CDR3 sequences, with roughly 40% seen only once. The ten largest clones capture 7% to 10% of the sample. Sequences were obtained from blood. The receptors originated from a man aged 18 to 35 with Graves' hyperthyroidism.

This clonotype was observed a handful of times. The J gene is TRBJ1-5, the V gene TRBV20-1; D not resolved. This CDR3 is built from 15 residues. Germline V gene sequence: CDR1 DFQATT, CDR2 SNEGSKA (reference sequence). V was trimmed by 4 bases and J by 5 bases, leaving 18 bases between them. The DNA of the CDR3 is TGCAGTGCTACCGCCGGGCATTTAAGGGATCAGCCCCAGCATTTT. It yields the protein CSATAGHLRDQPQHF.

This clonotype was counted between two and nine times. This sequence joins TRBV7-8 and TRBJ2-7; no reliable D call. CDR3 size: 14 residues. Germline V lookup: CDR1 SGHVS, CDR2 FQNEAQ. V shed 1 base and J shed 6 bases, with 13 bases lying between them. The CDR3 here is CASSLVTVSGEQYF. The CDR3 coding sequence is TGTGCCAGCAGCTTAGTTACGGTTTCCGGCGAGCAGTACTTC.

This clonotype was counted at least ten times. CDR3 loop: CSVEDGRDRGLWNTEAFF. The CDR3, as DNA: TGCAGCGTTGAAGATGGACGGGACAGGGGGCTTTGGAACACTGAAGCTTTCTTT. This rearrangement joins TRBV29-1 to TRBJ1-1; 12 positions agree with TRBD1. Trimming took 0 bases from V and 1 from J; bases not matched to a gene: 9. The CDR3 consists of 18 residues. Per the germline V gene, CDR1 is SQVTM and CDR2 is ANQGSEA.

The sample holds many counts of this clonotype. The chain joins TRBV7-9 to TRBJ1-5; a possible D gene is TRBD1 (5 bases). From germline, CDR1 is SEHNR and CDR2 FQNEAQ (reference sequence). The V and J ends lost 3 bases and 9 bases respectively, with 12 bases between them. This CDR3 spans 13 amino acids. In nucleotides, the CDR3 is TGTGCCAGCAGCTTGGGGCCACCGGCGCCCCAGCATTTT. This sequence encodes CASSLGPPAPQHF. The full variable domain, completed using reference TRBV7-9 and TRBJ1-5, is DTGVSQNPRHKITKRGQNVTFRCDPISEHNRLYWYRQTLGQGPEFLTYFQNEAQLEKSRLLSDRFSAERPKGSFSTLEIQRTEQGDSAMYLCASSLGPPAPQHFGDGTRLSIL.

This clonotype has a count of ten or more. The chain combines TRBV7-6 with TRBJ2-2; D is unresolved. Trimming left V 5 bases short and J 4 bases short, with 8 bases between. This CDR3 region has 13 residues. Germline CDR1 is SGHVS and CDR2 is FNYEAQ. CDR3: CASSRDITGELFF. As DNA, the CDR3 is TGTGCCAGCAGCCGAGACATCACCGGGGAGCTGTTTTTT.

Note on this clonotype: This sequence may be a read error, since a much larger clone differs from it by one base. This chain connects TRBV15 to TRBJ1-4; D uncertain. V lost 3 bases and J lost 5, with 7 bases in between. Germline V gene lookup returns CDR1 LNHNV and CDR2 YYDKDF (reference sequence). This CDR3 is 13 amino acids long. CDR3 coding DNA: TGTGCCACCAGCAGGGTGGTGAATGAAAAACTGTTTTTT. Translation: CATSRVVNEKLFF.

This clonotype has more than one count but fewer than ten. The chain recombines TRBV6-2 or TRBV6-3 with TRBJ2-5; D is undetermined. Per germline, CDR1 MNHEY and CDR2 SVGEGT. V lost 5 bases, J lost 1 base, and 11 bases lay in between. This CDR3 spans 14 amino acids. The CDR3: CASSRVKPQETQYF. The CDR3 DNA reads TGTGCCAGCAGTCGCGTAAAGCCCCAAGAGACCCAGTACTTC.

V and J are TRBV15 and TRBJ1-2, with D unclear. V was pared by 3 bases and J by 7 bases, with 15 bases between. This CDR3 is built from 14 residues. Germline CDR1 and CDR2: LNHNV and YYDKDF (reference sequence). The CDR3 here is CATSRGRPSPGYTF. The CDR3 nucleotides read TGTGCCACCAGCAGGGGCAGACCGTCCCCTGGCTACACCTTC.